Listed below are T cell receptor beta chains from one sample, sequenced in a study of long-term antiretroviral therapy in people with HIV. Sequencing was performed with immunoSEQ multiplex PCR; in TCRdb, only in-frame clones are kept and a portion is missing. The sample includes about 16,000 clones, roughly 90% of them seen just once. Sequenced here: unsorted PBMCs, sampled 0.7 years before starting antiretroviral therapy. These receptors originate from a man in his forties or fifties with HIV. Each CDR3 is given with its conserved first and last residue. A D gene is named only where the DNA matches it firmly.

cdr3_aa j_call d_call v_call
CAWRGRQLQETQYF TRBJ2-5 . TRBV30
CASSLGFLAQDTGELFF TRBJ2-2 . TRBV7-9
CASKGDQPQHF TRBJ1-5 . TRBV9
CASSLDRGSDGYTF TRBJ1-2 TRBD1 TRBV5-1
CASSLPGTNEKLFF TRBJ1-4 . TRBV7-9
CASSLGWTSGPYEQYF TRBJ2-7 TRBD2 TRBV5-6
CASSLFYGAPEGGELFF TRBJ2-2 . TRBV28
CASSLGRALNGEQYF TRBJ2-7 . TRBV7-8
CASSWDRVRNEQFF TRBJ2-1 TRBD1 TRBV5-4
CASSLSRTAYEQYF TRBJ2-7 . TRBV27
CASSLGSGASYNEQFF TRBJ2-1 TRBD2 TRBV7-7
CASSIIRFNNEQFF TRBJ2-1 . TRBV19
CASSVSSSSYNEQFF TRBJ2-1 . TRBV7-2
CASSSSAGGRRVYEQYF TRBJ2-7 TRBD2 TRBV10-1
CASSQSKDKPTNEKLFF TRBJ1-4 . TRBV23-1
CAWNPRVRGYEQYF TRBJ2-7 . TRBV30
CASSSGQTYEQYF TRBJ2-7 TRBD1 TRBV11-3
CASSPIPPGPDYEQYF TRBJ2-7 . TRBV13
CASSYEWGYGYTF TRBJ1-2 . TRBV6-5
CAWISPGGDEQYF TRBJ2-7 TRBD2 TRBV30
CASRVRDTRNEQFF TRBJ2-1 . TRBV28
CASSPPRVDGSPLHF TRBJ1-6 . TRBV28
CASSSRQGPGYGYTF TRBJ1-2 TRBD1 TRBV5-1
CASSLPGGYEQYF TRBJ2-7 TRBD1 TRBV28